This record covers a single T cell receptor beta chain. Sequencing used immunoSEQ multiplex PCR; TCRdb keeps in-frame clones, though not all of them. The data contain 250,000 to 300,000 clones, approximately 91% of them singletons. This CDR3 has 16 residues. Trimming removed 1 base from V and 7 bases from J, with 16 bases in between. The germline V gene has CDR1 KGHDR and CDR2 SFDVKD. The data originate from a study of blood T cell repertoires in COVID-19. The wider study: In each case, the material was cDNA or gDNA derived from T cells, B-cell-depleted T cells, or PBMCs.

Participants spanned ages about 18 to 100 years and resided in 20 to 25 US areas. This sequence was found in a woman aged 35 to 49 with acute COVID-19. The sample was PBMCs or T cells enriched from blood (not recorded which). This rearrangement joins TRBV24-1 to TRBJ2-1; a possible D gene is TRBD2 (5 bases). Written as DNA, the CDR3 is TGTGCCACCAGTGATTTTAGGGCGGGCCCTGGGAATGAGCAGTTCTTC. Protein: CATSDFRAGPGNEQFF.